This paragraph reports one T cell receptor beta chain. The antigen remains undetermined. This entry is derived from a study of CD8 T cells in ankylosing spondylitis. Whole-study findings and limits: As for the disease-linked clones, they showed a CD8+ phenotype and occurred at relatively low frequencies in peripheral blood. Several highly homologous variants made up a TCR beta motif, and this motif appeared characteristic of ankylosing spondylitis blood. Past studies reported some motif variants in reactive arthritis synovial fluid and blood.

Preparation of TCR beta libraries was done by quantitative 5'-RACE with molecular barcodes. TCRdb redid the calling of the 5' RACE reads with MiXCR, one entry per CDR3 protein. The sample holds over 130,000 distinct CDR3 sequences, 44% seen once. This TCR was recovered from a male donor with ankylosing spondylitis. Sequenced: synovial fluid, either unsorted or a sorted T cell fraction (not recorded which).

CDR3 nucleotides: TGCGCCAGCAGCCAAGATATGGCTCCTCTTTTTTCCGAGCAGTACTTC. Translating gives CASSQDMAPLFSEQYF. V usage is TRBV4-3 and J usage is TRBJ2-7; D remains unclear. The CDR3 spans 16 residues. Per germline, CDR1 LGHNA and CDR2 YSLEER. Trimming took off 0 bases at V and 6 bases at J, with 18 bases between the two ends.